This T cell receptor beta chain was captured in a study of cytomegalovirus exposure and HLA in healthy donors. The PCR used 60 Vbeta and 13 Jbeta primers. Sequenced by immunoSEQ multiplex PCR; TCRdb stores in-frame clones only, minus some. The sample has around 150,000 clones, 75% to 85% seen once; the top ten hold more than 0.9%. This CDR3 comprises 15 residues. V was clipped by 11 bases and J by 1 base; unmatched bases: 10. Germline V CDR1 and CDR2: SNHLY, FYNNEI. Findings and limits, study-wide: Earlier findings revealed that most TCR beta V segments proved productive either about 90% or about 30% of the time.

With respect to this clone: Its antigen is not known.

The receptor was isolated from a girl aged 2-10 years in good health and CMV-seropositive. The chain recombines TRBV2 with TRBJ2-2, with 7 nucleotides matching TRBD2. The sample taken for sequencing was PBMCs. CDR3 DNA sequence: TGTGCCGGAGCGGGAATCAAGCTGAACACCGGGGAGCTGTTTTTT. This encodes CAGAGIKLNTGELFF.